This TCR beta chain was documented in a study of identical twins (dated by TCRdb to 2015 to 2016). Study-level background: To test whether fetal clonotypes persist, the study used deep sequencing on TCR alpha and beta repertoires from monozygotic twins, unrelated adults of various ages, and cord blood. Replicate twin experiments were performed at different times using different library preparation protocols to rule out contamination.

CDR1 and CDR2, looked up from the germline V gene (reference sequence), are LGHDT and YNNKEL. V is shortened by 7 bases, J by 1 base, and the region joining them spans 10 bases. Including cysteine and phenylalanine, the CDR3 has 14 amino acids. Only the CDR3 DNA stays, 42 bases, in frame from base 1. Every donor in the study was a healthy Caucasian. General study outcomes and caveats: Invariant T cells such as MAIT and iNKT could partly confound zero-insertion analyses, though diverse VJ usage argued against this for most clonotypes. A weaker excess of twin sharing was found in beta out-of-frame sequences because the signal-to-noise ratio was lowered by fewer shared sequences. Because the same donors could not be followed over many years, the conclusions depended on cross-sectional statistical analysis. Abundant cord blood beta clonotypes carried fewer insertions; young adult naive repertoires showed a weaker similar trend, while memory repertoires showed none. In monozygotic twins, recombination models systematically underestimated out-of-frame TCR alpha sharing, but the models matched the sharing seen between unrelated individuals. Out-of-frame TCR alpha sequences shared between twins showed an excess of low generation-probability sequences compared with coincidental sharing between unrelated individuals.

The library was obtained by 5' RACE. Sequencing used an Illumina HiSeq 2000. Template switching added a universal primer binding site, and the final cDNA carried a unique molecular identifier that allowed TCR cDNA molecules to be counted accurately. Specific primers in the conserved constant-segment region were used to synthesize first-strand cDNA for the TCR alpha and beta chains. Each cDNA library was double barcoded, with a SMART-Mk sample barcode plus Illumina barcodes, to control for contamination. TruSeq adapter sequences and Illumina sample barcodes were added in two successive PCR steps. The Illumina HiSeq platform was used with custom primers to sequence TCR alpha and beta cDNA libraries. As for the original processing: Unique molecular identifiers were extracted from raw reads with MiGEC, and CDR3 positions were determined with MiXCR. For each individual, recombination models were inferred using an EM algorithm with the repgenHMM and IGoR tools. Shared clonotypes were analyzed with the tcR package in R, and sharing was normalized by the product of cloneset sizes. To study raw recombination free of thymic and clonal selection effects, out-of-frame nonproductive sequences were analyzed. TCRdb itself trimmed the public reads at Q25 with fastp, ran MiXCR and retained productive beta chains. Rows with a matching CDR3 protein are joined into one entry that keeps the most common DNA and genes. These V and J calls rely on TCRdb rather than the paper's analysis. The sample has 1.5 million to 2 million distinct CDR3 sequences on record, 25% to 35% of them singletons. 0.27% of the sample is taken by the ten largest.

For this clonotype: Its target antigen remains unknown. Base quality data are lacking; no much larger clone is found one base away.

The sample taken for sequencing was cord blood. The chain is encoded by TRBV3-1 joined to TRBJ2-2; the D gene cannot be resolved reliably. This receptor was obtained from a newborn girl in good health. The nucleotide sequence is given as TGTGCCAGCACCGCAACCCAGAACACCGGGGAGCTGTTTTTT. Its coded protein is CASTATQNTGELFF.